The 7 T cell receptor beta chains in this list originate from one sample, sequenced in a study of blood T cell repertoires in COVID-19. Some clones are missing from TCRdb's copy, which holds only in-frame ones; the method was immunoSEQ multiplex PCR. The profile shows 95,000 to 100,000 clones, 91% of them singletons. Sequencing was carried out using peripheral blood. These receptors all stem from a man aged 45-65 years with acute or convalescent COVID-19.

The V and J genes are TRBV19 and TRBJ2-5; 7 bases align to TRBD1. The CDR3 is 13 amino acids. Germline V gene sequence: CDR1 LNHDA, CDR2 SQIVND (reference sequence). Unmatched junction bases numbered 10, after V lost 10 bases and J lost 5 bases. For the CDR3, the DNA is TGTGCCACCAGCCAACAGGGGACCGAGACCCAGTACTTC. Its translation: CATSQQGTETQYF. Full variable domain (remainder filled in from reference TRBV19 and TRBJ2-5): DGGITQSPKYLFRKEGQNVTLSCEQNLNHDAMYWYRQDPGQGLRLIYYSQIVNDFQKGDIAEGYSVSREKKESFPLTVTSAQKNPTAFYLCATSQQGTETQYFGPGTRLLVL.

The genes are TRBV9 and TRBJ1-2; TRBD1 aligns across 7 bases. V dropped 1 base and J dropped 1; count of bases not matched to a gene: 4. The CDR3 runs to 15 residues. Germline V gives CDR1 SGDLS, CDR2 YYNGEE. CDR3: CASSVTTGDNYGYTF. The CDR3, as DNA: TGTGCCAGCAGCGTAACCACAGGGGATAACTATGGCTACACCTTC.

The chain uses TRBV5-1 and TRBJ2-1; tentatively, D is TRBD2 (5 bases). The CDR3 sequence is 17 residues long. CDR1 and CDR2 from the germline V gene are SGHRS and YFSETQ. V was clipped by 3 bases and J by 7 bases, with 23 bases between them. In DNA, the CDR3 is TGCGCCAGCAGCTCTGATCCCCCGGGGTTTCGACCGAATGAGCAGTTCTTC. It encodes CASSSDPPGFRPNEQFF.

This clone has only one observation. This sequence joins TRBV19 and TRBJ1-2; 7 bases match TRBD1. The CDR3 has 15 amino acids. CDR1 and CDR2 from the germline V gene are LNHDA and SQIVND (reference sequence). J was trimmed by 4 bases and V by 4 bases; bases with no gene match: 9. This CDR3 is CASSNTAQGIYGYTF. The CDR3 DNA sequence: TGTGCCAGTAGTAACACGGCACAGGGGATCTATGGCTACACCTTC.

J is TRBJ2-2 and V is TRBV19; D gene unclear. CDR1 and CDR2 (germline): LNHDA, SQIVND (reference sequence). Trimming left V 3 bases short and J 1 base short, with 6 bases between. The CDR3 contains 14 residues. CDR3: CASSIGENTGELFF. CDR3 coding DNA: TGTGCCAGTAGTATCGGAGAGAACACCGGGGAGCTGTTTTTT.

V is TRBV4-3 and J is TRBJ2-4, with a tentative D call TRBD1 (5 bases). The V gene's germline CDR1 is LGHNA and CDR2 YSLEER. V shed 2 bases and J shed 0 bases, with 8 bases lying between them. CDR3 length equals 15 residues. The CDR3 DNA reads TGCGCCAGCAGCCAAAGCAGGGTAGCCAAAAACATTCAGTACTTC. Its translation: CASSQSRVAKNIQYF.

The chain employs TRBV6-2 or TRBV6-3 and TRBJ2-5; D is perhaps TRBD2 (5 bases). The V gene's germline CDR1 is MNHEY and CDR2 SVGEGT. Trimming took 2 bases from V and 5 from J, leaving 12 bases between them. The CDR3 totals 14 residues. The CDR3 DNA is TGTGCCAGCAGTTACAACGTCGGGATGGAGACCCAGTACTTC. Translated, it gives CASSYNVGMETQYF.